These 8 T cell receptor beta chains originate from one sample sequenced in a study of cytomegalovirus exposure and HLA in healthy donors. The PCR had 60 Vbeta and 13 Jbeta primers. Profiled with immunoSEQ multiplex PCR; TCRdb holds only in-frame clones, not every one. The table includes about 200,000 clones, roughly 77% detected once. The sequencing sample was made of PBMCs. The receptors here all came from a man aged 40-50 years in good health and CMV-seropositive.

V is TRBV28 and J is TRBJ2-7, with TRBD1 identical over 7 bases. The CDR3 runs 16 residues. The ends lost 2 bases at V and 0 bases at J; junction bases unmatched: 7. CDR1 and CDR2 (germline): MDHEN, SYDVKM. The CDR3 protein is CASSLRRRDSSYEQYF. The CDR3 coding sequence is TGTGCCAGCAGTTTACGGCGCCGGGACAGCTCCTACGAGCAGTACTTC.

This clone was seen once. V and J are TRBV10-3 and TRBJ2-1, with TRBD1 matching over 10 bases. This CDR3 region has 19 residues. V trimming: 7 bases; J trimming: 1 base; junction bases outside the gene matches: 16. The germline V gene has CDR1 ENHRY and CDR2 SYGVKD. CDR3 amino acids: CAINRGGTGEKGSYNEQFF. The DNA for the CDR3 is TGTGCCATCAACCGAGGGGGGACAGGGGAAAAAGGTTCCTACAATGAGCAGTTCTTC.

The chain links TRBV6-1 to TRBJ2-5; perhaps TRBD1 as D (5 bases). The germline V gene has CDR1 MNHNS and CDR2 SASEGT. V was clipped by 8 bases and J by 5 bases, with 18 bases between them. The CDR3 runs to 14 residues. The CDR3 sequence is CASSAGSGGETQYF. The CDR3 DNA is TGTGCCAGCTCGGCAGGGTCGGGTGGGGAGACCCAGTACTTC.

The chain joins TRBV28 to TRBJ2-7, with D possibly matching TRBD2 (6 bases). This CDR3 contains 13 residues. Germline-derived CDR1 and CDR2 are MDHEN and SYDVKM. The ends were cut back, 8 bases at V and 3 bases at J, with 14 bases in the middle. CDR3 coding DNA: TGTGCCAGCGGGGGGACGGCATACTACGAGCAGTACTTC. This codes for CASGGTAYYEQYF. Together with reference TRBV28 and TRBJ2-7, the CDR3 gives the full variable domain: DVKVTQSSRYLVKRTGEKVFLECVQDMDHENMFWYRQDPGLGLRLIYFSYDVKMKEKGDIPEGYSVSREKKERFSLILESASTNQTSMYLCASGGTAYYEQYFGPGTRLTVT.

The chain carries TRBV5-1 and TRBJ1-2; 12 bases are a match to TRBD1. V dropped 5 bases and J dropped 5; count of bases not matched to a gene: 10. The CDR3 has 16 residues. CDR1 is SGHRS and CDR2 is YFSETQ in the germline V gene. The CDR3 loop reads CASSLVGQGANYGYTF. The CDR3 region has the DNA TGCGCCAGCAGTCTTGTGGGACAGGGGGCGAATTATGGCTACACCTTC. The whole variable domain, filled in from reference TRBV5-1 and TRBJ1-2, reads KAGVTQTPRYLIKTRGQQVTLSCSPISGHRSVSWYQQTPGQGLQFLFEYFSETQRNKGNFPGRFSGRQFSNSRSEMNVSTLELGDSALYLCASSLVGQGANYGYTFGSGTRLTVV.

This sequence joins TRBV29-1 and TRBJ1-2; D call uncertain. Trimming shortened V by 8 bases and J by 1 base, and 14 bases separated the two germline ends. The CDR3 contains 13 residues. CDR1 is SQVTM, CDR2 ANQGSEA, per germline. In nucleotides, the CDR3 is TGCAGCCACCGCCGGGATATTAACTATGGCTACACCTTC. Translation gives CSHRRDINYGYTF. The full variable domain, in which reference TRBV29-1 and TRBJ1-2 provide the parts outside the CDR3, is SAVISQKPSRDICQRGTSLTIQCQVDSQVTMMFWYRQQPGQSLTLIATANQGSEATYESGFVIDKFPISRPNLTFSTLTVSNMSPEDSSIYLCSHRRDINYGYTFGSGTRLTVV.

V usage is TRBV5-4 and J usage is TRBJ2-5; D may be TRBD1 (6 bases). The germline gives CDR1 SGHNT, CDR2 YYREEE (reference sequence). This CDR3 is built from 15 residues. V dropped 4 bases and J dropped 3 bases, with 16 bases sitting between them. The CDR3 region has the DNA TGTGCCAGCAGCCAACGAGGGACAAATAAAGAGACCCAGTACTTC. It translates to CASSQRGTNKETQYF.

The chain links TRBV11-2 to TRBJ1-4; a weak D match, TRBD1 (5 bases). The germline CDR1 and CDR2 sequences are SGHAT and FQNNGV. The CDR3 is 16 residues long. Trimming took off 5 bases at V and 3 bases at J, with 16 bases between the two ends. This CDR3 reads CASSQTGSTPNEKLFF. For the CDR3, the DNA is TGTGCCAGCAGCCAAACAGGTTCCACCCCTAATGAAAAACTGTTTTTT.